The 4 T cell receptor beta chains below were found in one sample sequenced in a study of blood T cell repertoires in COVID-19. Clones were read by immunoSEQ multiplex PCR, and TCRdb kept only the in-frame ones, dropping some. The data show fewer than 150,000 clones, over 80% seen once. Sequenced input: PBMCs or T cells enriched from blood (not recorded which). The source is a man under 40 who had recovered from COVID-19.

The CDR3 sequence is CASRGQGQGYTF. The DNA for the CDR3 is TGTGCCAGCAGGGGACAGGGTCAAGGCTACACCTTC. V gene TRBV12-3 or TRBV12-4 combines with J gene TRBJ1-2; 9 nucleotides agree with TRBD1. Germline trimming cut 6 bases from V and 8 bases from J; bases unmatched to any gene: 4. The CDR3 is 12 amino acids.

This clone was counted a few times. The chain couples TRBV4-1 to TRBJ2-7; possible D gene TRBD2, 7 bases. Germline assignment: CDR1 MGHRA and CDR2 YSYEKL. The CDR3 is 16 residues long. The germline V and J ends were trimmed by 2 bases and 0 bases, with 14 bases remaining between them. CDR3 sequence: CASSQIIGGVSYEQYF. CDR3 DNA: TGCGCCAGCAGCCAAATCATAGGGGGGGTCTCCTACGAGCAGTACTTC.

The V gene is TRBV10-1, the J gene TRBJ1-3, with 7 bases identical to TRBD1. The V gene's germline CDR1 is WNHNN and CDR2 SYGVQD (reference sequence). This CDR3 comprises 16 residues. Trimming at V came to 4 bases and at J to 0 bases, leaving 6 bases not matched to a gene. CDR3 in DNA: TGCGCCAGCAGTGGAGACAGGGAACACTCTGGAAACACCATATATTTT. Its translation: CASSGDREHSGNTIYF.

The CDR3 bases are TGTGCCAGCAGCCCACCGGCTAGCGGGAGGAGGTTCAATGAGCAGTTCTTC. This translates into CASSPPASGRRFNEQFF. This chain connects TRBV3-1 (or the pseudogene TRBV3-2) to TRBJ2-1; TRBD2 matches at 11 bases. The CDR3 runs 17 residues. V was pared by 4 bases and J by 6 bases, with 11 bases of the junction left unmatched. CDR1 LGHDT and CDR2 YNNKEL come from the germline V gene (reference sequence).